This T cell receptor (beta chain) was identified during a study of shared clonotypes between healthy human individuals. Study background: The plates for each donor numbered three CD4 naive, three CD4 memory, two CD8 naive and one CD8 memory. Study findings and constraints: Roughly 4.7% was the fraction of naive CD4 clonotypes found shared across a few donors. Donor clonotype sharing was expected to depend on sequencing depth. Researchers found naive subsets generally carried larger estimated richness than memory subsets.

Only in-frame clones appear in the TCRdb table, and some are missing; sequencing was by immunoSEQ multiplex PCR. Of about 2.2 million clones listed, about 93% are singletons. Worth noting for this clone: The antigen is not known.

Naive CD8 cells lacked CD45RO and underwent positive selection for CCR7, leaving out terminally differentiated effector memory CD45RA+ cells. The sequence was obtained from a man younger than 30 in good health. Some clones in this sample may be carry-over from other donors' samples. Sample: naive CD8+ T cells from PBMCs.

The chain's CDR3 is CASSLGTDLYEQYF. The DNA of the CDR3 is TGCGCCAGCAGCCTTGGGACAGACCTCTACGAGCAGTACTTC. The genes are TRBV4-1 and TRBJ2-7; 7 nucleotides match TRBD1. Germline V gene lookup returns CDR1 MGHRA and CDR2 YSYEKL. V shed 4 bases and J 3 bases; nucleotides not matched to a gene: 6. The CDR3 runs to 14 residues.